A selection of T cell receptor beta chains follows, all from one sample in a study of cytomegalovirus exposure and HLA in healthy donors. Method: immunoSEQ multiplex PCR; TCRdb's copy keeps in-frame clones and lacks some. The top ten hold more than 4% of the sample, which has 63,000 or so clones, 80% seen once. Sequenced material: PBMCs. The origin of the receptors is a woman aged 25 to 39 in good health and CMV-seronegative. Each CDR3 is given with its conserved first and last residue. Each record gives: clone size, V gene, J gene, D gene, CDR3 DNA, CDR3 protein. The D gene is left open where the match is weak. Not all rows give a size; the values are once, few, many and, for expanded clones, a class.

.	TRBV6-1	TRBJ2-3	.	TGTGCCTCCAAGGTTGTAGCGGACACAGATACGCAGTATTTT	CASKVVADTDTQYF
.	TRBV6-1	TRBJ1-5	.	TGTGCCAGCAATCAAGTATCGGGGGATCAGCCCCAGCATTTT	CASNQVSGDQPQHF
.	TRBV28	TRBJ1-5	TRBD1	TGTGCCAGCAGCTTAGGACAGGTCAATCAGCCCCAGCATTTT	CASSLGQVNQPQHF
.	TRBV29-1	TRBJ2-5	.	TGCAGCGTTAACGGCGGGGCAATCCGGGAGACCCAGTACTTC	CSVNGGAIRETQYF
.	TRBV18	TRBJ1-2	.	TGTGCCAGCTCCCCTGACAGAAGCGGCTACACCTTC	CASSPDRSGYTF
few	TRBV6-1	TRBJ1-6	.	TGTGCCAGCAGTGAAGCCGGGGGGGCTACAGGGTCACCCCTCCACTTT	CASSEAGGATGSPLHF
.	TRBV15	TRBJ2-5	TRBD1	TGTGCCACCAGCAGAGGGGACAGGGGGGGAGAGACCCAGTACTTC	CATSRGDRGGETQYF
.	TRBV5-4	TRBJ1-5	TRBD1	TGTGCCAGCAGCTTCCAGGGGGAGCAGCCCCAGCATTTT	CASSFQGEQPQHF
.	TRBV6-6	TRBJ1-1	.	TGTGCCAGCAGTTACGTCCTTCTAGGGAACACTGAAGCTTTCTTT	CASSYVLLGNTEAFF
.	TRBV7-9	TRBJ1-4	.	TGTGCCAGCAGCTTAGCAGCCGGGAAGGGTGAAAAACTGTTTTTT	CASSLAAGKGEKLFF
.	TRBV6-5	TRBJ2-1	TRBD2	TGTGCCAGCAGTCCCGGGACTAGTGTGGGGCAGTTCTTC	CASSPGTSVGQFF
.	TRBV7-7	TRBJ2-7	TRBD2	TGTGCTAGCAGCCCCCAGAGCGGGAGAGGGTACGAGCAGTACTTC	CASSPQSGRGYEQYF
.	TRBV4-2	TRBJ2-1	.	TGTGCCAGCAGCCAAGATGTTGGAGGGGCCCTTTACAATGAGCAGTTCTTC	CASSQDVGGALYNEQFF
.	TRBV13	TRBJ1-5	TRBD1	TGTGCCAGCAGCTCCTACAGGGGAAATCAGCCCCAGCATTTT	CASSSYRGNQPQHF
.	TRBV7-2	TRBJ2-7	TRBD1	TGTGCCAGCAGCTCTACCGGGACAGGGAATTACGAGCAGTACTTC	CASSSTGTGNYEQYF
.	TRBV15	TRBJ1-4	.	TGTGCCGTTGACCCAGGGGCAACTAATGAAAAACTGTTTTTT	CAVDPGATNEKLFF
.	TRBV2	TRBJ1-1	.	TGTGCCAGCACCAACGGGATTGAAGCTTTCTTT	CASTNGIEAFF
few	TRBV18	TRBJ2-5	.	TGTGCCAGCTCACCAGAGGATACTACCCAGTACTTC	CASSPEDTTQYF
.	TRBV15	TRBJ2-3	TRBD2	TGTGCCACCAGCAGAGCCAATCCGCTAGCGGGAGCCGAAGATACGCAGTATTTT	CATSRANPLAGAEDTQYF
.	TRBV2	TRBJ2-7	.	TGTGCCAGCAGTCAGGGTTACGAGCAGTACTTC	CASSQGYEQYF
.	TRBV6-6	TRBJ2-1	TRBD1	TGTGCCAGCAGTGTGGGACAGGGGAGCCATGAGCAGTTCTTC	CASSVGQGSHEQFF
.	TRBV5-1	TRBJ2-7	.	TGCGCCAGCAGCTTGGAAGGAGGGGTGAACGAGCAGTACTTC	CASSLEGGVNEQYF
.	TRBV4-1	TRBJ1-2	.	TGCGCCAGCAGCCAAGGCGGGGGTGGGAGGGGGTGGATCTATGGCTACACCTTC	CASSQGGGGRGWIYGYTF
.	TRBV30	TRBJ1-1	.	TGTGCCTGGAGTGTGCACAGGAACACTGAAGCTTTCTTT	CAWSVHRNTEAFF
.	TRBV4-1	TRBJ1-5	TRBD1	TGCGCCAGCAGCCAAGAGGGACAGGGAAGCAATCAGCCCCAGCATTTT	CASSQEGQGSNQPQHF
.	TRBV18	TRBJ2-6	TRBD2	TGTGCCAGCTCACCCCCAGTAGCGGGTGGAACCAACGTCCTGACTTTC	CASSPPVAGGTNVLTF
.	TRBV14	TRBJ2-5	TRBD1	TGTGCCAGCAGATATACAGGGGAGGAGACCCAGTACTTC	CASRYTGEETQYF
.	TRBV5-1	TRBJ2-2	.	TGCGCCAGCAGCCGCCTTGGACAAACGAACACCGGGGAGCTGTTTTTT	CASSRLGQTNTGELFF
.	TRBV30	TRBJ2-4	TRBD1	TGTGCCTGGAGTGTATCAGGGGGCGGAAACATTCAGTACTTC	CAWSVSGGGNIQYF
.	TRBV7-9	TRBJ1-5	TRBD1	TGTGCCAGCAGTGACAGGGGCAATCAGCCCCAGCATTTT	CASSDRGNQPQHF
.	TRBV7-6	TRBJ2-1	TRBD1	TGTGCCAGCAGCAACCGGGACAGGGGGGCCTACAATGAGCAGTTCTTC	CASSNRDRGAYNEQFF
once	TRBV10-2	TRBJ2-2	TRBD2	TGCGCCAGCAGGGGACTGACTACCGGGACTAGCGGGGGGGCCGGGGCCGGGGAGCTGTTTTTT	CASRGLTTGTSGGAGAGELFF
few	TRBV10-3	TRBJ2-1	TRBD2	TGTGCCATCAGATCTGATACTAGCGGGAGTTACAATGAGCAGTTCTTC	CAIRSDTSGSYNEQFF
.	TRBV28	TRBJ2-1	.	TGTGCTACGATAAGGCAGGGGGGACTCAATGAGCAGTTCTTC	CATIRQGGLNEQFF
.	TRBV13	TRBJ2-7	.	TGTGCCAGCAGCTCCTCTCCCGGGGGAAACTACGAGCAGTACTTC	CASSSSPGGNYEQYF
.	TRBV4-2	TRBJ2-1	TRBD2	TGTGCCAGCAGCCATCAAGGACTAGCGGGGGACAATGAGCAGTTCTTC	CASSHQGLAGDNEQFF
.	TRBV30	TRBJ1-1	.	TGTGCCTGGACCTCCGCGGGGGGCACTGAAGCTTTCTTT	CAWTSAGGTEAFF
.	TRBV4-1	TRBJ1-5	TRBD1	TGCGCCAGCAGCCTTCTGGACAGGGTCGATCAGCCCCAGCATTTT	CASSLLDRVDQPQHF
once	TRBV7-2	TRBJ1-5	.	TGTGCCAGCAGCTTGCAGGGAATTGTAGGTCAGCCCCAGCATTTT	CASSLQGIVGQPQHF
.	TRBV5-1	TRBJ2-7	TRBD2	TGCGCCAGCAAGACAACGGGCAGCGGGGTAATCTACGAGCAGTACTTC	CASKTTGSGVIYEQYF
.	TRBV30	TRBJ1-2	TRBD1	TGTGCCTGGTCGGAGCAGACAGGGCCCTATGGCTACACCTTC	CAWSEQTGPYGYTF
few	TRBV4-3	TRBJ2-3	TRBD1	TGCGCCAGCAGCCAAGGTAACAGGGGGAGTGCAGATACGCAGTATTTT	CASSQGNRGSADTQYF
.	TRBV5-4	TRBJ1-4	.	TGTGCCAGCAGCTCGTTAACAGGGTCGGCTAATGAAAAACTGTTTTTT	CASSSLTGSANEKLFF
.	TRBV30	TRBJ1-1	TRBD1	TGTGCCTGGAGCCGGGACAGGCAGAACATTGTCGCGACTGAAGCTTTCTTT	CAWSRDRQNIVATEAFF
.	TRBV30	TRBJ1-4	TRBD1	TGTGCCTGGAGCCTGACAGGGAGGCGGGAAAAACTGTTTTTT	CAWSLTGRREKLFF
.	TRBV28	TRBJ1-1	TRBD1	TGTGCCAGCAGTCTCCCTAAGGGGACAGTCGGTTTGACTGAAGCTTTCTTT	CASSLPKGTVGLTEAFF
.	TRBV5-1	TRBJ2-2	TRBD2	TGCGCCAGCAGCCCCCCGGGAGGGAACACCGGGGAGCTGTTTTTT	CASSPPGGNTGELFF
.	TRBV4-2	TRBJ2-5	TRBD2	TGTGCCAGCAGCCAAGGTGAGGGTAGCGGGGAAGAGACCCAGTACTTC	CASSQGEGSGEETQYF
.	TRBV5-4	TRBJ2-3	TRBD1	TGTGCCAGCAGCTTCGGGACAGGGGCAGATACGCAGTATTTT	CASSFGTGADTQYF
.	TRBV9	TRBJ1-2	.	TGTGCCAGCAGCGAGGGAGGCGGGACCTATGGCTACACCTTC	CASSEGGGTYGYTF
.	TRBV6-1	TRBJ1-4	.	TGTGCCAGCACCAAACAAGCGGGGCGGAATGAAAAACTGTTTTTT	CASTKQAGRNEKLFF
.	TRBV11-2	TRBJ2-7	TRBD2	TGTGCCAGCAGCTATGGGGGGGGGTACGAGCAGTACTTC	CASSYGGGYEQYF